This TCR beta chain was obtained from a study of T-cell memory formation after mild COVID-19. Study-wide context: TCR clusters were largely donor specific. General observations from the study: A balance of CD4 and CD8 characterized clones contracting day 15 to 85, whereas later expanders leaned CD4+.

One entry per CDR3 protein results from TCRdb running MiXCR on the 5' RACE reads. Of about 450,000 distinct CDR3 sequences detected, 20% to 25% appear once; the ten largest clones hold about 12%. With 0 bases removed from V and 2 bases from J, the gap between germline ends came to 9 bases. Germline V lookup: CDR1 SGDLS, CDR2 YYNGEE. The CDR3 is 16 residues long. As concerns this clonotype: What it binds is not known.

This clonotype was obtained from an adult woman who had mild COVID-19 (a few samples of this study predate the infection). Cell type and time point are not known. The sequenced sample was PBMCs or a T cell subset sorted from them (not recorded which). The V call is TRBV9, the J call TRBJ2-6; D gene unclear. The CDR3 DNA reads as TGTGCCAGCAGCGTAGGAGTGGGCCCTGGGGCCAACGTCCTGACTTTC. Its translation: CASSVGVGPGANVLTF.